This T cell receptor beta chain was recovered during a study of blood T cell repertoires in COVID-19. Measured with immunoSEQ multiplex PCR; TCRdb has only the in-frame clones, and not every one. The sample holds about 140,000 clones, approximately 89% seen once. V lost 5 bases to trimming and J lost 3 bases, with 13 bases between them. CDR3 length: 15 residues. Germline V gene data show CDR1 as SEHNR and CDR2 as FQNEAQ (reference sequence). The source of this sequence is a woman aged 50 to 60 with acute or convalescent COVID-19. What was sequenced was peripheral blood. The V and J genes are TRBV7-9 and TRBJ2-2; the D gene is possibly TRBD1 (6 bases). CDR3 DNA sequence: TGTGCCAGCAGCCCACAGGGATGGGACACCGGGGAGCTGTTTTTT. Translated: CASSPQGWDTGELFF.